The 18 T cell receptor beta chains in this list originate from one sample, sequenced in a study of blood T cell repertoires in COVID-19. Sequencing used immunoSEQ multiplex PCR; TCRdb keeps in-frame clones, though not all of them. The sample records 400,000 to 500,000 clones, about 88% being singletons. The material sequenced was PBMCs or T cells enriched from blood (not recorded which). The receptor set was obtained from a woman aged 18-29 years who had been exposed to COVID-19.

The chain couples TRBV28 to TRBJ1-2; 7 bases are a match to TRBD1. The germline gives CDR1 MDHEN, CDR2 SYDVKM. The length of the CDR3 is 13 residues. With V trimmed by 7 bases and J by 3 bases, 5 bases remained unmatched. The CDR3 nucleotides read TGTGCCAGCACCCTAACAGGGGACTATGGCTACACCTTC. Its protein is CASTLTGDYGYTF.

The sample holds one count of this clone. The chain has TRBV29-1 and TRBJ2-7; 10 nucleotides align to TRBD2. This CDR3 is built from 13 residues. CDR1 is SQVTM, CDR2 ANQGSEA, per germline. Losses at the gene ends were 7 bases for V and 2 bases for J; bases not matched to a gene: 5. The CDR3 here is CSARTSGTYEQYF. The CDR3 DNA sequence: TGCAGCGCCCGGACTAGCGGAACCTACGAGCAGTACTTC.

This clone came up a few times. The chain has TRBV4-1 and TRBJ2-7; 7 bases align to TRBD2. Germline assignment: CDR1 MGHRA and CDR2 YSYEKL. V lost 1 base to trimming and J lost 1 base; unmatched junction nucleotides: 10. The CDR3 has 17 residues. The CDR3 region has the DNA TGCGCCAGCAGCCAAGGGTCCGGGCGGGGGTTATCCTACGAGCAGTACTTC. Encoded protein: CASSQGSGRGLSYEQYF.

This clone has a handful of counts. The chain employs TRBV9 and TRBJ1-6; 11 positions agree with TRBD1. The J segment lost 7 bases and the V segment lost 0 bases, leaving 0 bases of the junction unmatched. CDR1 is SGDLS and CDR2 is YYNGEE in the germline V gene. The CDR3 has 15 residues. This chain's CDR3 is CASSVGTGGNSPLHF. CDR3 in DNA: TGTGCCAGCAGCGTAGGGACAGGGGGCAATTCACCCCTCCACTTT.

The chain couples TRBV11-2 to TRBJ2-1; 11 bases are a match to TRBD1. This CDR3 is 18 amino acids long. The V gene end was trimmed by 5 bases and the J gene end by 8 bases; junction bases not matched to a gene: 17. CDR1 is SGHAT, CDR2 FQNNGV, per germline. The chain's CDR3 is CASSPYGGTGGLGHEQFF. In DNA form, the CDR3 reads TGTGCCAGCAGCCCCTATGGCGGGACAGGGGGTTTAGGCCATGAGCAGTTCTTC.

The chain links TRBV27 to TRBJ2-7; 9 nucleotides agree with TRBD2. The CDR3 contains 14 residues. Germline loops: CDR1 MNHEY, CDR2 SMNVEV (reference sequence). Trimming at V came to 7 bases and at J to 0 bases, leaving 4 bases not matched to a gene. CDR3 sequence reads: CASTSGVSSYEQYF. The CDR3 nucleotides read TGTGCCAGCACTAGCGGGGTGAGCTCCTACGAGCAGTACTTC.

The chain joins TRBV19 to TRBJ2-7; 7 bases align to TRBD2. The CDR3 totals 14 residues. CDR1 is LNHDA and CDR2 is SQIVND in the germline V gene (reference sequence). J lost 0 bases, V lost 6 bases, and 5 bases had no gene match. The CDR3 sequence: CASRPSGPSYEQYF. CDR3 bases: TGTGCCAGTAGACCTAGCGGACCCTCCTACGAGCAGTACTTC.

The genes are TRBV19 and TRBJ2-7; tentatively, D is TRBD2 (6 bases). The CDR3 sequence is 14 residues long. Germline V gives CDR1 LNHDA, CDR2 SQIVND (reference sequence). The V and J ends lost 6 bases and 5 bases respectively, with 17 bases between them. The CDR3 region has the DNA TGTGCCAGTAGCGTTGTAGCGGATCTAAACGAGCAGTACTTC. Translation: CASSVVADLNEQYF.

The chain joins TRBV5-1 to TRBJ1-1; TRBD1 matches 7 bases. The CDR3 length is 15 residues. After removal of 2 bases from V and 5 bases from J, the junction contained 9 bases not matched to a gene. Germline-derived CDR1 and CDR2 are SGHRS and YFSETQ. CDR3 nucleotide sequence: TGCGCCAGCAGCTTAAGACAGGGTCGAAATACTGAAGCTTTCTTT. Translation: CASSLRQGRNTEAFF.

The gene calls are TRBV4-2 and TRBJ1-3; no clear D gene. Trimming shortened V by 0 bases and J by 0 bases, and 15 bases separated the two germline ends. Germline-derived CDR1 and CDR2 are LGHNA and YNFKEQ. This CDR3 has 18 amino acids. CDR3 nucleotides: TGTGCCAGCAGCCAAGATATTTTTGCGGCTAGCTCTGGAAACACCATATATTTT. Translated: CASSQDIFAASSGNTIYF.

This chain uses TRBV6-5 with TRBJ1-5, with 7 positions matching TRBD1. Germline V lookup: CDR1 MNHEY, CDR2 SVGAGI. The V segment lost 6 bases and the J segment 4 bases; nucleotides outside the gene matches: 9. The CDR3 consists of 15 residues. In DNA form, the CDR3 reads TGTGCCAGCAGCCGGGACAGAAGTCTGAATCAGCCCCAGCATTTT. It is translated as CASSRDRSLNQPQHF.

As for this clone: The identical CDR3 is also encoded by other nucleotide sequences in the sample. The rearrangement uses TRBV6-5 and TRBJ1-5, with a tentative D call TRBD1 (5 bases). The CDR3 sequence is 13 residues long. Germline-derived CDR1 and CDR2 are MNHEY and SVGAGI. The ends were cut back, 6 bases at V and 2 bases at J, with 8 bases in the middle. The CDR3 region is CASSPRGNQPQHF. Written as DNA, the CDR3 is TGTGCCAGCAGCCCCAGGGGCAATCAGCCCCAGCATTTT.

This chain uses TRBV24-1 with TRBJ2-1, with 7 bases matching TRBD1. Germline V lookup: CDR1 KGHDR, CDR2 SFDVKD. The J segment lost 2 bases and the V segment lost 9 bases, leaving 3 bases of the junction unmatched. This CDR3 contains 13 residues. The CDR3 DNA sequence: TGTGCCACCCAGGGACAGACCTACAATGAGCAGTTCTTC. Amino acid sequence: CATQGQTYNEQFF.

The V and J genes are TRBV4-2 and TRBJ1-4; D remains ambiguous. The CDR3 has 19 amino acids. Trimming took 3 bases from V and 7 from J, leaving 27 bases between them. The V gene's germline CDR1 is LGHNA and CDR2 YNFKEQ. CDR3 sequence (DNA): TGTGCCAGCAGCCAGGCACCGGGATCGGCATCACCAACGTTTGAAAAACTGTTTTTT. Translation: CASSQAPGSASPTFEKLFF.

This clone was seen just once. V is TRBV5-1 and J is TRBJ1-1; perhaps TRBD1 as D (6 bases). This CDR3 spans 13 amino acids. Per germline, CDR1 SGHRS and CDR2 YFSETQ. Trimming shortened V by 5 bases and J by 6 bases, and 14 bases separated the two germline ends. As DNA, the CDR3 is TGCGCCAGCAGTTCTACAGGGTCAGCTGAAGCTTTCTTT. Its translation is CASSSTGSAEAFF.

In DNA, the CDR3 is TGTGCCGGCCTTGGGGCAAACTCCTACGAGCAGTACTTC. Amino acid sequence: CAGLGANSYEQYF. V and J are TRBV30 and TRBJ2-7; weak D call: TRBD1 (5 bases). This CDR3 contains 13 residues. V was trimmed by 8 bases and J by 0 bases, leaving 14 bases between them. CDR1 GTSNPN and CDR2 SVGIG come from the germline V gene (reference sequence).

V gene TRBV15 combines with J gene TRBJ2-5, with 7 bases identical to TRBD2. This CDR3 has 15 amino acids. CDR1 and CDR2 (germline): LNHNV, YYDKDF (reference sequence). V lost 11 bases to trimming and J lost 2 bases; unmatched junction nucleotides: 14. In DNA form, the CDR3 reads TGTGCCTCCCAACGGGGGGAGCTTCAGCAAGAGACCCAGTACTTC. Protein: CASQRGELQQETQYF. Together with reference TRBV15 and TRBJ2-5, the CDR3 gives the full variable domain: DAMVIQNPRYQVTQFGKPVTLSCSQTLNHNVMYWYQQKSSQAPKLLFHYYDKDFNNEADTPDNFQSRRPNTSFCFLDIRSPGLGDTAMYLCASQRGELQQETQYFGPGTRLLVL.

A word on this clone: The sample holds other DNA sequences that translate to the same CDR3. This chain joins TRBV28 and TRBJ1-2; 7 nucleotides align to TRBD1. In germline, CDR1 is MDHEN, CDR2 SYDVKM. The CDR3 loop spans 13 amino acids. V lost 5 bases and J lost 4; bases outside the gene matches: 4. CDR3 loop: CASSDRDSYGYTF. CDR3 in DNA: TGTGCCAGCAGTGATCGGGACAGCTATGGCTACACCTTC.